A selection of T cell receptor beta chains follows, all from one sample in a study of T cell responses to AZD1222 COVID-19 vaccine. Generated by immunoSEQ multiplex PCR, the TCRdb table keeps only in-frame clones and is missing some. The sample lists under 75,000 clones; about 90% were seen once. The sample was peripheral blood, taken on day 0 of AZD1222 vaccination. Receptor source: an adult in good health. Each CDR3 is given with its conserved first and last residue. D genes are given only for firm matches. A row's size may be missing; if present it is once, few, many or a size class.

j_call d_call clone_size v_call cdr3_aa cdr3_nt
TRBJ2-1 . . TRBV9 CASSVQGRKGEQFF TGTGCCAGCAGCGTACAAGGACGCAAGGGAGAGCAGTTCTTC
TRBJ1-1 . . TRBV19 CASSIDGRPMNTEAFF TGTGCCAGTAGTATAGATGGGCGGCCCATGAACACTGAAGCTTTCTTT
TRBJ2-5 TRBD2 . TRBV5-1 CASSYGLAGVETQYF TGCGCCAGCAGCTACGGACTAGCGGGGGTCGAGACCCAGTACTTC
TRBJ2-7 TRBD2 . TRBV27 CASRLLAGGHYEQYF TGTGCCAGCAGGCTACTAGCGGGAGGGCACTACGAGCAGTACTTC
TRBJ1-2 . . TRBV28 CASSLSGGVVGYTF TGTGCCAGCAGTTTATCGGGAGGGGTCGTAGGCTACACCTTC
TRBJ1-4 . . TRBV7-6 CASSPSGTPEFNEKLFF TGTGCCAGCAGCCCTTCCGGGACACCGGAATTTAATGAAAAACTGTTTTTT
TRBJ2-2 TRBD2 once TRBV4-1 CASGGGRGTGELFF TGCGCCAGCGGGGGAGGGCGGGGTACCGGGGAGCTGTTTTTT
TRBJ2-7 TRBD2 . TRBV4-2 CASSQVSSGGTYEQYF TGTGCCAGCAGCCAAGTTTCTAGCGGGGGGACCTACGAGCAGTACTTC
TRBJ2-7 TRBD1 . TRBV28 CASSTPTGGRYEQYF TGTGCCAGCAGTACACCCACAGGGGGCCGATACGAGCAGTACTTC
TRBJ2-1 TRBD2 . TRBV4-2 CASSQVVPSGNEQFF TGTGCCAGCAGCCAAGTGGTACCTAGCGGCAATGAGCAGTTCTTC
TRBJ2-2 . . TRBV28 CASSYGPGGGELFF TGTGCCAGCAGTTACGGCCCCGGCGGCGGGGAGCTGTTTTTT
TRBJ2-1 TRBD1 . TRBV11-3 CASSLGTDSLWDEQFF TGTGCCAGCAGCCTCGGGACAGACTCACTTTGGGATGAGCAGTTCTTC
TRBJ1-2 . . TRBV3-1/TRBV3-2 CASSQGGWGSGYTF TGTGCCAGCAGCCAAGGGGGGTGGGGGTCTGGCTACACCTTC
TRBJ2-3 . . TRBV19 CASSPTGSTDTQYF TGTGCCAGTAGTCCCACAGGGAGCACAGATACGCAGTATTTT
TRBJ1-1 . . TRBV27 CASSLSMRAEAFF TGTGCCAGCAGTTTATCGATGCGGGCAGAAGCTTTCTTT
TRBJ1-2 TRBD1 . TRBV5-4 CASTPGQGAALNYGYTF TGTGCCAGCACCCCGGGACAGGGGGCGGCATTAAACTATGGCTACACCTTC
TRBJ1-2 . . TRBV5-4 CASSLEVSNYGYTF TGTGCCAGCAGCTTGGAGGTTTCGAACTATGGCTACACCTTC
TRBJ2-7 . . TRBV7-3 CASSSGRGNEQYF TGTGCCAGCAGCTCAGGACGGGGAAACGAGCAGTACTTC
TRBJ2-3 . . TRBV30 CAWSVGFSPSGTDTQYF TGTGCCTGGAGTGTGGGGTTTTCGCCTAGTGGCACAGATACGCAGTATTTT
TRBJ1-4 . few TRBV20-1 CSARGIKLFF TGCAGTGCTAGGGGTATAAAACTGTTTTTT
TRBJ2-5 TRBD1 many TRBV4-1 CASSPPGTGMETQYF TGCGCCAGCAGCCCCCCCGGGACAGGGATGGAGACCCAGTACTTC
TRBJ2-7 TRBD1 few TRBV6-5 CASSFVQGAPYEQYF TGTGCCAGCAGTTTTGTACAGGGGGCGCCCTACGAGCAGTACTTC
TRBJ2-7 . . TRBV6-6 CASRGTGFSSYEQYF TGTGCCAGCAGAGGTACAGGGTTCAGCTCCTACGAGCAGTACTTC
TRBJ1-5 TRBD1 . TRBV29-1 CSVGDSNNQPQHF TGCAGCGTAGGGGACAGTAACAATCAGCCCCAGCATTTT
TRBJ1-2 . . TRBV6-1 CASSEIQGGPLYGYTF TGTGCCAGCAGTGAGATACAGGGTGGGCCGCTCTATGGCTACACCTTC
TRBJ2-3 . . TRBV12-3/TRBV12-4 CASSPNNTQYF TGTGCCAGCAGTCCTAATAATACGCAGTATTTT
TRBJ2-7 TRBD2 many TRBV5-4 CASSLPTSGSFPSYEQYF TGTGCCAGCAGCTTGCCCACTAGCGGGAGTTTCCCCTCCTACGAGCAGTACTTC
TRBJ1-4 . once TRBV7-8 CASSLAILPGEKLFF TGTGCCAGCAGCTTAGCGATCCTACCGGGAGAAAAACTGTTTTTT
TRBJ2-7 TRBD2 . TRBV6-4 CASSDGTSGGEQYF TGTGCCAGCAGTGACGGGACTAGCGGGGGCGAGCAGTACTTC
TRBJ1-5 TRBD1 . TRBV18 CASSLLPGTGAYQPQHF TGTGCCAGCTCACTCCTCCCCGGGACAGGGGCTTATCAGCCCCAGCATTTT
TRBJ2-1 TRBD2 . TRBV9 CASARGVNEQFF TGTGCCAGCGCACGGGGGGTAAATGAGCAGTTCTTC
TRBJ2-3 . large TRBV6-5 CASSLGETSTDTQYF TGTGCCAGCAGTTTGGGCGAGACTAGCACAGATACGCAGTATTTT
TRBJ1-1 TRBD1 once TRBV10-3 CAIRQGAGEAFF TGTGCCATCAGACAGGGGGCGGGTGAAGCTTTCTTT
TRBJ1-6 TRBD1 . TRBV27 CASSATGVEKVSPLHF TGTGCCAGCAGTGCGACAGGGGTTGAGAAAGTATCACCCCTCCACTTT
TRBJ2-2 TRBD1 once TRBV11-2 CASSFRRTGGAETGELFF TGTGCCAGCAGCTTCCGCAGGACAGGGGGCGCCGAGACCGGGGAGCTGTTTTTT
TRBJ2-6 TRBD2 . TRBV4-3 CASSQDSGAGANVLTF TGCGCCAGCAGCCAAGATAGCGGGGCTGGGGCCAACGTCCTGACTTTC
TRBJ2-7 . . TRBV27 CASSPGPLYEQYF TGTGCCAGCAGTCCCGGACCGCTCTACGAGCAGTACTTC
TRBJ2-1 TRBD2 . TRBV3-1/TRBV3-2 CASSPISGGPFNEQFF TGTGCCAGCAGCCCCATTAGCGGGGGGCCTTTCAATGAGCAGTTCTTC
TRBJ1-6 TRBD1 few TRBV6-1 CASSDDRGYNSPLHF TGTGCCAGCAGTGATGACAGGGGATATAATTCACCCCTCCACTTT
TRBJ1-1 . . TRBV4-2 CASSPKEDQNTEAFF TGTGCCAGCAGCCCCAAGGAGGATCAGAACACTGAAGCTTTCTTT
TRBJ2-1 . . TRBV9 CASSPMTRNEQFF TGTGCCAGCAGCCCCATGACCCGAAATGAGCAGTTCTTC
TRBJ2-7 . . TRBV6-4 CARHPVRKGHPYEQYF TGTGCCAGGCACCCCGTAAGGAAGGGACACCCCTACGAGCAGTACTTC
TRBJ2-2 . . TRBV19 CASSIGNTGELFF TGTGCCAGTAGTATAGGGAACACCGGGGAGCTGTTTTTT
TRBJ1-2 . . TRBV27 CASSLGGAGYTF TGTGCCAGCAGTTTAGGGGGTGCTGGCTACACCTTC
TRBJ1-1 . . TRBV19 CASSIDLQGPLGNTEAFF TGTGCCAGTAGTATAGATCTCCAGGGACCTTTGGGGAACACTGAAGCTTTCTTT
TRBJ2-7 . . TRBV18 CASSPPPGGEQYF TGTGCCAGCTCACCTCCCCCCGGGGGTGAGCAGTACTTC
TRBJ2-1 TRBD2 once TRBV7-2 CASSAGGSGEQFF TGTGCCAGTTCGGCGGGAGGGTCGGGTGAGCAGTTCTTC
TRBJ1-4 . . TRBV5-1 CASSLEREKLFF TGCGCCAGCAGCTTGGAACGTGAAAAACTGTTTTTT
TRBJ2-2 . . TRBV11-3 CASSSYTGELFF TGTGCCAGCAGCTCCTACACCGGGGAGCTGTTTTTT
TRBJ1-2 . . TRBV25-1 CASSELGSKYGYTF TGTGCCAGCAGTGAATTGGGATCTAAGTATGGCTACACCTTC
TRBJ1-5 . . TRBV7-6 CASSPGRGEYSNQPQHF TGTGCCAGCAGCCCAGGCCGGGGGGAATATAGCAATCAGCCCCAGCATTTT
TRBJ1-1 . once TRBV11-2 CASSLGGVNTEAFF TGTGCCAGCAGCTTAGGAGGGGTAAACACTGAAGCTTTCTTT
TRBJ1-2 . . TRBV9 CASSVEGSGDYGYTF TGTGCCAGCAGCGTAGAAGGCTCGGGGGACTATGGCTACACCTTC
TRBJ2-7 TRBD2 . TRBV7-2 CASSMTSGGPYEQYF TGTGCCAGCAGCATGACTAGCGGGGGGCCCTACGAGCAGTACTTC
TRBJ1-1 . . TRBV29-1 CSAAAAGGTEAFF TGCAGCGCCGCAGCTGCCGGGGGCACTGAAGCTTTCTTT
TRBJ2-5 . . TRBV30 CAWSVSGTETQYF TGTGCCTGGAGTGTATCAGGGACGGAGACCCAGTACTTC
TRBJ2-7 . once TRBV2 CASRSYEQYF TGTGCCAGCAGGAGCTACGAGCAGTACTTC
TRBJ2-1 TRBD2 . TRBV4-3 CASSQAPLAGYTEQFF TGCGCCAGCAGCCAGGCCCCCCTAGCGGGGTATACAGAGCAGTTCTTC
TRBJ1-2 . . TRBV5-1 CASIKGSPQPLYGYTF TGCGCCAGCATCAAAGGGTCTCCACAGCCGTTATATGGCTACACCTTC
TRBJ2-1 TRBD2 . TRBV6-4 CASKESGSYNEQFF TGTGCCAGCAAGGAGAGCGGGAGCTACAATGAGCAGTTCTTC